This TCR beta chain is from a study of PD-1 blockade in classical Hodgkin lymphoma. Whole-study findings and limits: Causes of the repertoire differences remain undefined, possibly disease activity or prior therapy. Complete responders matched newly diagnosed patients in baseline diversity. It was reported that newly diagnosed patients had less baseline TCR diversity than healthy donors.

Every patient had relapsed following autologous stem cell transplantation, and cohorts differed in brentuximab vedotin exposure. The authors enriched CD8+ T cells from thawed PBMCs via magnetic negative selection. A word on this clone: Its antigen remains unidentified.

Trimming at V came to 0 bases and at J to 3 bases, leaving 4 bases not matched to a gene. CDR1 and CDR2 from the germline V gene are SGHRS and YFSETQ. This CDR3 region has 15 residues. Profiling relied on immunoSEQ multiplex PCR, and the TCRdb table lists in-frame clones only, not all of them. Among about 27,000 clones listed, about 86% were seen once. The V call is TRBV5-1, the J call TRBJ1-1; 8 bases map to TRBD1. The sequence was obtained from a human donor with classical Hodgkin lymphoma. The input for sequencing was CD8+ T cells from blood, taken at baseline. The CDR3 region has the DNA TGCGCCAGCAGCTTGGCCCTGACAGGGGACACTGAAGCTTTCTTT. Its translation: CASSLALTGDTEAFF.